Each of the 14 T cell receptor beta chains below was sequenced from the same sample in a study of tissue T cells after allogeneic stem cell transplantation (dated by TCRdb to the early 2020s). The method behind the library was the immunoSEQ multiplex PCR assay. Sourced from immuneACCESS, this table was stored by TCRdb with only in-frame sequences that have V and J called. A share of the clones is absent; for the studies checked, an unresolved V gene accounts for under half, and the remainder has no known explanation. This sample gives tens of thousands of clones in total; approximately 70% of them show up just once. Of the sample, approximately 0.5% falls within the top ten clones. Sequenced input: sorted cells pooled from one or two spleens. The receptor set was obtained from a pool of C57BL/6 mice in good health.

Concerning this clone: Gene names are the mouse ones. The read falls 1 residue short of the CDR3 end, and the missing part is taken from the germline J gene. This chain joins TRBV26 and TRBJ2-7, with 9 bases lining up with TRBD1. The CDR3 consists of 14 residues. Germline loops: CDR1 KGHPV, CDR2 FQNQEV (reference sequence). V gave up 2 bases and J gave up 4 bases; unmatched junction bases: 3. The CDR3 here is CASSLRGQGYEQYF. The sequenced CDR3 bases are TGTGCCAGCAGTCTGCGCGGACAGGGGTATGAACAGTAC.

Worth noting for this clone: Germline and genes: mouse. The covered CDR3 bases are TGTGCCAGCAGTCTGTCGAAAGACACCCAGTAC. This encodes CASSLSKDTQY. The whole CDR3 reads CASSLSKDTQYF. V gene TRBV26 combines with J gene TRBJ2-5; no clear D. The CDR3 end falls 1 residue outside the read, so it is completed with the germline J gene. The CDR3 spans 12 residues. Germline V lookup: CDR1 KGHPV, CDR2 FQNQEV (reference sequence). Trimming shortened V by 0 bases and J by 4 bases, and 2 bases separated the two germline ends.

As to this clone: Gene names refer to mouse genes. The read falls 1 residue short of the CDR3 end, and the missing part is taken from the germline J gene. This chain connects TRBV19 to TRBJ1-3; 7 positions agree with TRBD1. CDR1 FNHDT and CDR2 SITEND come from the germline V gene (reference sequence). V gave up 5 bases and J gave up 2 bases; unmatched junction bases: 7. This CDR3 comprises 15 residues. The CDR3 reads CASSRLQGAGNTLYF. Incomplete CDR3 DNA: TGTGCCAGCAGCCGCCTCCAGGGGGCTGGAAATACGCTCTAT.

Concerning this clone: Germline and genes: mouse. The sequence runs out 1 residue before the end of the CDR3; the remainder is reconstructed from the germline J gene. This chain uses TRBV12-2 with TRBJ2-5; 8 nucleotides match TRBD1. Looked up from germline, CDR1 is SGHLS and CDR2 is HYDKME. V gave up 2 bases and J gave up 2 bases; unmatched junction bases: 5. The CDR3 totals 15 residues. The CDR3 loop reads CASSRQGWGQDTQYF. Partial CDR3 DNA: TGTGCCAGCTCTCGACAGGGGTGGGGCCAAGACACCCAGTAC. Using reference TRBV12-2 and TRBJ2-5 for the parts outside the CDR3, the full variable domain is NSGVVQSPRYIIKGKGERSILKCIPISGHLSVAWYQQTQGQELKFFIQHYDKMERDKGNLPSRFSVQQFDDYHSEMNMSALELEDSAVYFCASSRQGWGQDTQYFGPGTRLLVL.

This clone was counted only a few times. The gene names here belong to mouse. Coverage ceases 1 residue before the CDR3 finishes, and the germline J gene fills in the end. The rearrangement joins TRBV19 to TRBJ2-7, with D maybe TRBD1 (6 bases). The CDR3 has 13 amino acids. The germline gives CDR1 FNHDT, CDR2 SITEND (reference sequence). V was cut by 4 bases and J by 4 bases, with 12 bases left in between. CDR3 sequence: CASSPGQKYEQYF. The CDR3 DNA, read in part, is TGTGCCAGCAGTCCGGGACAAAAATATGAACAGTAC.

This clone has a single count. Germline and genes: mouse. This CDR3 reads CASSLDWGDAETLYF. Partial CDR3 DNA: TGTGCCAGCAGCTTGGACTGGGGGGATGCAGAAACGCTGTAT. The rearrangement joins TRBV4 to TRBJ2-3; 11 nucleotides agree with TRBD2. Read data end 1 residue before the CDR3 end; the end is taken from the germline J gene. Germline V lookup: CDR1 LGHDT, CDR2 YNNKQL (reference sequence). V dropped 4 bases and J dropped 2; count of bases not matched to a gene: 2. This CDR3 region has 15 residues.

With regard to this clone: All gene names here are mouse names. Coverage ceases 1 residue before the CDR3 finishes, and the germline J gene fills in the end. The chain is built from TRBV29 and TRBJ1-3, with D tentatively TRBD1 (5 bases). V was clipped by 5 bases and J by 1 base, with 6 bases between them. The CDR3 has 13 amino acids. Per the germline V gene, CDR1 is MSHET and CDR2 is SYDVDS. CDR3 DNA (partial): TGTGCTAGCAGTGGACAATCTGGAAATACGCTCTAT. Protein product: CASSGQSGNTLY. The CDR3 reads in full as CASSGQSGNTLYF. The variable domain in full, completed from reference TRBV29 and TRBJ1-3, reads DMKVTQMPRYLIKRMGENVLLECGQDMSHETMYWYRQDPGLGLQLIYISYDVDSNSEGDIPKGYRVSRKKREHFSLILDSAKTNQTSVYFCASSGQSGNTLYFGEGSRLIVV.

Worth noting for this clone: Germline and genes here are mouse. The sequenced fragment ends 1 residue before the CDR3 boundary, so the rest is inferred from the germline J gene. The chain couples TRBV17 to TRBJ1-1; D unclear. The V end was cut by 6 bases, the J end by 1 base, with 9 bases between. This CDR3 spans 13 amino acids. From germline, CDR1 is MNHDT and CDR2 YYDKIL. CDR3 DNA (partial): TGTGCTAGCAGCCCAAGAGGGAACACAGAAGTCTTC. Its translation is CASSPRGNTEVF. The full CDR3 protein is CASSPRGNTEVFF.

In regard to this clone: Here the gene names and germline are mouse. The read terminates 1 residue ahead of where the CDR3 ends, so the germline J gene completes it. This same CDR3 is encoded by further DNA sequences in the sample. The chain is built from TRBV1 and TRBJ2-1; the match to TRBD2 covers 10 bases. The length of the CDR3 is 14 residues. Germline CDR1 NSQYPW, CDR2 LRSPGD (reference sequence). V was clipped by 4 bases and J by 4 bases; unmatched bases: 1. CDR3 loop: CTCSGTGGYAEQFF. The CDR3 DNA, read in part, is TGCACCTGCAGTGGGACTGGGGGTTATGCTGAGCAGTTC. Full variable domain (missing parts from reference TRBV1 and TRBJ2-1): VTLLEQNPRWRLVPRGQAVNLRCILKNSQYPWMSWYQQDLQKQLQWLFTLRSPGDKEVKSLPGADYLATRVTDTELRLQVANMSQGRTLYCTCSGTGGYAEQFFGPGTRLTVL.

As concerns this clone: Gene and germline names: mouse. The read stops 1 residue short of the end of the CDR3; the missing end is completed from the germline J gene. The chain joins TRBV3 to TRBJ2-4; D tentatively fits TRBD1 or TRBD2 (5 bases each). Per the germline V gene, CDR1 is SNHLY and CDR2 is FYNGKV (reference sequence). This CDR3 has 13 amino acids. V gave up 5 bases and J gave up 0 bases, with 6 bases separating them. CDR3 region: CASSRDSQNTLYF. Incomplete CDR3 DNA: TGTGCCAGCAGCCGGGACAGTCAAAACACCTTGTAC.

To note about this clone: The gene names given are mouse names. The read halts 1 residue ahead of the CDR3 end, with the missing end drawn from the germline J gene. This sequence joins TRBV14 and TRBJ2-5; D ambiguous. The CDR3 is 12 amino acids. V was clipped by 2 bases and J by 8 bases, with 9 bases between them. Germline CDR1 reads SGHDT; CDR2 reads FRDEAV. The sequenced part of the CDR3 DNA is TGTGCCAGCAGTTTACCGGGGTCCACCCAGTAC. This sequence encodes CASSLPGSTQY. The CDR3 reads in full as CASSLPGSTQYF.

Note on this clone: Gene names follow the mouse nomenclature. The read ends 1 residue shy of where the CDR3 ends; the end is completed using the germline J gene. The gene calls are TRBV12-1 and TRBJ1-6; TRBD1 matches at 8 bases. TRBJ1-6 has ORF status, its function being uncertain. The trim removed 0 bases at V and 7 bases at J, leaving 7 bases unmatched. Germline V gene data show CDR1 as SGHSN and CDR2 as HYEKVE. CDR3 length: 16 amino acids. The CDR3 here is CASSLEDRVGNSPLYF. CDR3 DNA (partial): TGTGCCAGCTCTCTCGAGGACAGGGTGGGCAATTCGCCCCTCTAC.

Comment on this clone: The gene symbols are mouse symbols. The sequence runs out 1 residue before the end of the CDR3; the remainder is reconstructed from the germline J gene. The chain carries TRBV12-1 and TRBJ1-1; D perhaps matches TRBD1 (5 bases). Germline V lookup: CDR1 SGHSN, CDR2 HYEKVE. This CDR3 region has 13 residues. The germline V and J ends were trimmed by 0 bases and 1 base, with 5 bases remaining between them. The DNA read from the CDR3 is TGTGCCAGCTCTCTCGGGGGAAACACAGAAGTCTTC. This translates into CASSLGGNTEVF. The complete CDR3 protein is CASSLGGNTEVFF.

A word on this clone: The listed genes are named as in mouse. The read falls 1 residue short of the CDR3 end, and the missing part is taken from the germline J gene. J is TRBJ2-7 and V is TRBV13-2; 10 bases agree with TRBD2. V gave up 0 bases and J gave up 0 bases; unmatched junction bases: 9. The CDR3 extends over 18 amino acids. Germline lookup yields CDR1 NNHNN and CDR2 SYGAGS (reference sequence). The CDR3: CASGDARWGGRSSYEQYF. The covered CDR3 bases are TGTGCCAGCGGTGATGCCCGCTGGGGGGGCCGAAGCTCCTATGAACAGTAC.